This TCR beta chain was obtained from a study of T cells in Graves' hyperthyroidism and ophthalmopathy. Study conclusions and caveats: The model's output predicted ophthalmopathy at a median of 6.5 months prior to onset. Appearing also in blood were most of the thyroid clonotypes expanded above 0.001.

This clonotype came up many times. What it recognizes is unknown. There are 13 residues in the CDR3. The V end was cut by 4 bases, the J end by 3 bases, with 12 bases between. Germline V gives CDR1 GTSNPN, CDR2 SVGIG (reference sequence). Regions amplified from RNA transcripts were the TCR beta CDR3 regions. First-round RT-PCR of the TCR CDR3 relied on the HTBI primer set. TCRdb reprocessed the multiplex PCR reads with MiXCR, giving one entry per CDR3 protein. The table lists over 300,000 distinct CDR3 sequences, approximately 15% of them singletons. The TCR was taken from a woman aged 60-70 years with Graves' hyperthyroidism. The sample consisted of blood. V usage is TRBV30 and J usage is TRBJ1-2; D unresolved. In DNA, the CDR3 is TGTGCCTGGACATTTACGGACCACTATGGCTACACCTTC. Translated, it gives CAWTFTDHYGYTF. The full variable domain, completed using reference TRBV30 and TRBJ1-2, is SQTIHQWPATLVQPVGSPLSLECTVEGTSNPNLYWYRQAAGRGLQLLFYSVGIGQISSEVPQNLSASRPQDRQFILSSKKLLLSDSGFYLCAWTFTDHYGYTFGSGTRLTVV.